What follows describes a single TCR beta chain. Original analysis: Cell counts per sample came from amplifying reference gene primers. Sequencing was performed with immunoSEQ multiplex PCR; in TCRdb, only in-frame clones are kept and a portion is missing. Clone size and the V and J calls come from that table; the DNA yielded D and trimming. The data show around 140,000 clones, roughly 86% seen once. V shed 6 bases and J shed 0 bases, with 11 bases lying between them. Germline V gene sequence: CDR1 MNHNY, CDR2 SVGAGI (reference sequence). The CDR3 contains 14 residues. This entry is derived from a study of blood T cell repertoires in COVID-19. Turning to the study itself: COVID-19 samples collected from the United States, Italy and Spain covered acute and convalescent phases. The cDNA or gDNA used as material had been derived from T cells, B-cell-depleted T cells, or PBMCs.

The receptor comes from a human donor with acute or convalescent COVID-19. The donor label of this sample is uncertain. Sequencing was done on a sample of peripheral blood. V usage is TRBV6-6 and J usage is TRBJ1-1; TRBD1 might be the D (5 bases). The CDR3 loop reads CASRPDIMNTEAFF. CDR3 DNA: TGTGCCAGCAGACCGGACATCATGAACACTGAAGCTTTCTTT.